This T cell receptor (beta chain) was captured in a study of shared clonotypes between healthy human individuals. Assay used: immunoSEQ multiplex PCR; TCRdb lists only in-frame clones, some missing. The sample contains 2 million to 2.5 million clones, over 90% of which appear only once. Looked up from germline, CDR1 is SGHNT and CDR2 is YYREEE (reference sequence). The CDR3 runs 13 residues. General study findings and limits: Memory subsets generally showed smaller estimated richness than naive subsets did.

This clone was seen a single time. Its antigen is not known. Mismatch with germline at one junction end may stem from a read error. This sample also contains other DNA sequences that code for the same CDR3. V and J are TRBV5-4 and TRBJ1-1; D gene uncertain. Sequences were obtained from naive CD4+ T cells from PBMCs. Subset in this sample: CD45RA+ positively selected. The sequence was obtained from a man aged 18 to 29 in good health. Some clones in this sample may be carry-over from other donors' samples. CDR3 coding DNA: TGTGCCAGCAGGTTGGACGGTAACACTGAAGCTTTCTTT. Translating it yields CASRLDGNTEAFF.